The 16 T cell receptor beta chains reported below all come from one sample, sequenced in a study of blood T cell repertoires in COVID-19. TCRdb's copy holds only in-frame clones and misses some; the assay was immunoSEQ multiplex PCR. The sample consists of 200,000 to 300,000 clones, 75% to 90% of them appearing once. The sample taken for sequencing was peripheral blood. The receptors originated from a woman aged 40 to 50 who had recovered from COVID-19.

A single count supports this clone. The V call is TRBV2, the J call TRBJ1-1, with unresolved D. CDR1 is SNHLY, CDR2 FYNNEI, per germline. This CDR3 spans 13 amino acids. V was clipped by 6 bases and J by 7 bases, with 15 bases between them. CDR3 DNA sequence: TGTGCCAGCAGGGAAAGCGCGGCGATTGAAGCTTTCTTT. This translates into CASRESAAIEAFF.

The rearrangement links TRBV30 to TRBJ1-3; 7 bases line up with TRBD1. V lost 2 bases, J lost 6 bases, and 4 bases stayed unmatched. CDR3 length: 13 amino acids. In germline, CDR1 is GTSNPN, CDR2 SVGIG (reference sequence). The CDR3 DNA follows: TGTGCCTGGAGTACGGGACAGTTAAACACCATATATTTT. Encoded protein: CAWSTGQLNTIYF.

The rearrangement uses TRBV9 and TRBJ2-3, with D tentatively TRBD2 (7 bases). From germline, CDR1 is SGDLS and CDR2 YYNGEE. The germline V and J ends were trimmed by 0 bases and 4 bases, with 9 bases remaining between them. There are 14 residues in the CDR3. The CDR3 nucleotides are TGTGCCAGCAGCGTAGGGGGGGGCTCAGATACGCAGTATTTT. This translates into CASSVGGGSDTQYF.

V gene TRBV28 combines with J gene TRBJ1-1; D is undetermined. Germline values: CDR1 MDHEN, CDR2 SYDVKM. The germline V and J ends were trimmed by 3 bases and 8 bases, with 10 bases remaining between them. This CDR3 is 12 amino acids long. The CDR3 is CASSLEAAEAFF. CDR3 DNA sequence: TGTGCCAGCAGTTTGGAGGCGGCAGAAGCTTTCTTT.

V usage is TRBV7-3 and J usage is TRBJ1-2, with 9 nucleotides matching TRBD1. The J segment lost 0 bases and the V segment lost 5 bases, leaving 10 bases of the junction unmatched. CDR1 is SGHTA, CDR2 FQGTGA, per germline. The CDR3 spans 17 residues. The CDR3 loop is CASSQTGGTSPNYGYTF. Here the CDR3 DNA reads TGTGCCAGCAGCCAAACAGGGGGCACCTCTCCTAACTATGGCTACACCTTC.

The rearrangement uses TRBV27 and TRBJ1-2, with TRBD1 as a possible D gene (6 bases). This CDR3 is built from 12 residues. V lost 10 bases and J lost 2, with 11 bases in between. Germline CDR1 reads MNHEY; CDR2 reads SMNVEV (reference sequence). CDR3 coding DNA: TGTGCCACGGCGGACAGAAACTATGGCTACACCTTC. This translates into CATADRNYGYTF.

This rearrangement joins TRBV30 to TRBJ1-1; 7 bases fit TRBD1. V was clipped by 2 bases and J by 6 bases; unmatched bases: 6. This CDR3 region has 13 residues. Germline V gene lookup returns CDR1 GTSNPN and CDR2 SVGIG (reference sequence). CDR3 DNA sequence: TGTGCCTGGAGTAGGGGGCCGGTCGCTGAAGCTTTCTTT. This encodes CAWSRGPVAEAFF. The full variable domain, in which reference TRBV30 and TRBJ1-1 provide the parts outside the CDR3, is SQTIHQWPATLVQPVGSPLSLECTVEGTSNPNLYWYRQAAGRGLQLLFYSVGIGQISSEVPQNLSASRPQDRQFILSSKKLLLSDSGFYLCAWSRGPVAEAFFGQGTRLTVV.

This chain links TRBV3-1 (or the pseudogene TRBV3-2) with TRBJ1-1, with no clear D. CDR1 and CDR2 from the germline V gene are LGHDT and YNNKEL (reference sequence). Trimming took off 1 base at V and 1 base at J, with 7 bases between the two ends. The CDR3 consists of 14 residues. The CDR3 here is CASSQVAGNTEAFF. Written as DNA, the CDR3 is TGTGCCAGCAGCCAAGTCGCGGGGAACACTGAAGCTTTCTTT.

Note on this clone: Other DNA sequences from this sample encode an identical CDR3 as well. The J gene is TRBJ1-1, the V gene TRBV3-1 (or the pseudogene TRBV3-2); no clear D gene. Trimming took off 4 bases at V and 3 bases at J, with 6 bases between the two ends. Germline values: CDR1 LGHDT, CDR2 YNNKEL (reference sequence). The CDR3 has 12 residues. Written as DNA, the CDR3 is TGTGCCAGCAGCCGTGACTACACTGAAGCTTTCTTT. As protein: CASSRDYTEAFF.

The chain employs TRBV12-3 or TRBV12-4 and TRBJ1-1, with unresolved D. Trimming shortened V by 3 bases and J by 5 bases, and 10 bases separated the two germline ends. This CDR3 is built from 13 residues. Here the CDR3 DNA reads TGTGCCAGCAGTTTTGGCGGGATGACTGAAGCTTTCTTT. Translating gives CASSFGGMTEAFF.

Concerning this clone: Within the sample, other DNA sequences also encode this same CDR3. This chain connects TRBV9 to TRBJ2-5, with no clear D. The germline V gene has CDR1 SGDLS and CDR2 YYNGEE. The CDR3 length is 13 residues. V lost 0 bases, J lost 1 base, and 4 bases lay in between. CDR3 loop: CASSVAGQETQYF. The CDR3 bases are TGTGCCAGCAGCGTAGCGGGCCAAGAGACCCAGTACTTC.

This chain links TRBV30 with TRBJ1-5, with D tentatively TRBD1 (6 bases). Trimming pared 6 bases from V and 0 bases from J, leaving 12 bases between. The CDR3 extends over 14 amino acids. Per the germline V gene, CDR1 is GTSNPN and CDR2 is SVGIG (reference sequence). The CDR3: CACRLQGSNQPQHF. CDR3 DNA: TGTGCCTGCCGCCTACAGGGTAGCAATCAGCCCCAGCATTTT.

The chain has TRBV5-1 and TRBJ2-2; 12 bases line up with TRBD2. The trim removed 0 bases at V and 6 bases at J, leaving 9 bases unmatched. Germline loops: CDR1 SGHRS, CDR2 YFSETQ. The CDR3 length is 18 residues. CDR3 amino acids: CASSLALGASGGAGELFF. The DNA of the CDR3 is TGCGCCAGCAGCTTGGCCCTCGGGGCTAGCGGGGGGGCCGGGGAGCTGTTTTTT.

V gene TRBV7-7 combines with J gene TRBJ2-2; D unclear. Per the germline V gene, CDR1 is SSHAT and CDR2 is FNYEAQ (reference sequence). Between the trimmed V and J ends, which lost 5 bases and 3 bases, there was a span of 7 bases. The CDR3 extends over 13 amino acids. CDR3 sequence: CASSPGHTGELFF. In nucleotides, the CDR3 is TGTGCCAGCAGCCCGGGTCACACCGGGGAGCTGTTTTTT.

The V gene is TRBV3-1 (or the pseudogene TRBV3-2), the J gene TRBJ1-3; TRBD1 is a possible D gene (5 bases). The CDR3 has 12 residues. The V and J ends lost 3 bases and 8 bases respectively, with 8 bases between them. Germline CDR1 and CDR2: LGHDT and YNNKEL (reference sequence). CDR3 sequence (DNA): TGTGCCAGCAGCCATGGGGGGGACACCATATATTTT. It yields the protein CASSHGGDTIYF.

Only a few counts were recorded for this clone. This sample also contains other DNA sequences that code for the same CDR3. V usage is TRBV5-1 and J usage is TRBJ2-7; 7 nucleotides align to TRBD1. There are 14 residues in the CDR3. Trimming cost V 0 bases and J 3 bases; bases outside gene matches: 3. Germline assignment: CDR1 SGHRS and CDR2 YFSETQ. The CDR3 DNA reads as TGCGCCAGCAGCTTGGGGACAGGCTTCTACGAGCAGTACTTC. Protein: CASSLGTGFYEQYF.